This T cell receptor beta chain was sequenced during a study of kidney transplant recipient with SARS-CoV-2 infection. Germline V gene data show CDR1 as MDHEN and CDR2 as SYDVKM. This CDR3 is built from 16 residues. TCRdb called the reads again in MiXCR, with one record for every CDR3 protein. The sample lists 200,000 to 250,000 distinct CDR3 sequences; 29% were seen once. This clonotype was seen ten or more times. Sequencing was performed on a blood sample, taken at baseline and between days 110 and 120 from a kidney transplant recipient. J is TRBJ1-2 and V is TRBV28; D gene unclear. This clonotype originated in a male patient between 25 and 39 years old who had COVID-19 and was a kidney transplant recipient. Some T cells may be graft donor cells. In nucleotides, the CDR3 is TGTGGCAGTAATATCGGTGATAGCCGAAAGACCTATGGCTACACCTTC. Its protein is CGSNIGDSRKTYGYTF.